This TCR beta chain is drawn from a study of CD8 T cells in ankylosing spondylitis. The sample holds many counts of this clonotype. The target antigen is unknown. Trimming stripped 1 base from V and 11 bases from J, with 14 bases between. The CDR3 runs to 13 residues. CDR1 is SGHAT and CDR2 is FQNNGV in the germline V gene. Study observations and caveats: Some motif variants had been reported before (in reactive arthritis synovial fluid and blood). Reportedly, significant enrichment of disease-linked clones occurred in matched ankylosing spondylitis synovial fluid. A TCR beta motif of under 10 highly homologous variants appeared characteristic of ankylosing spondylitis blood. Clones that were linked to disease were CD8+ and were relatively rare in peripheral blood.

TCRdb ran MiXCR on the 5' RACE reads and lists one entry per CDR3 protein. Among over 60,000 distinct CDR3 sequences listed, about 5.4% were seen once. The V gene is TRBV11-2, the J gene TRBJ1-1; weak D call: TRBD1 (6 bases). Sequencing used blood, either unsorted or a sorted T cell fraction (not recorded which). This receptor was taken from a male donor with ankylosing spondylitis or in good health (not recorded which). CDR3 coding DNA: TGTGCCAGCAGCTTAGCATCCGGGAGGGGGGCTTTCTTT. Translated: CASSLASGRGAFF.